This T cell receptor beta chain was identified in a study of blood T cell repertoires in COVID-19. Assay used: immunoSEQ multiplex PCR; TCRdb lists only in-frame clones, some missing. The sample carries around 130,000 clones, 90% recorded once. Looked up from germline, CDR1 is SGHTA and CDR2 is FQGNSA. V was clipped by 3 bases and J by 8 bases, with 13 bases between them. The CDR3 consists of 14 residues. This clonotype was obtained from a man between 45 and 60 years old with active COVID-19. The sample comprised peripheral blood. The chain joins TRBV7-2 to TRBJ1-4; D remains ambiguous. CDR3 in DNA: TGTGCCAGCAGCTTGACGGGGATTAAGGAAAAACTGTTTTTT. Encoded protein: CASSLTGIKEKLFF.